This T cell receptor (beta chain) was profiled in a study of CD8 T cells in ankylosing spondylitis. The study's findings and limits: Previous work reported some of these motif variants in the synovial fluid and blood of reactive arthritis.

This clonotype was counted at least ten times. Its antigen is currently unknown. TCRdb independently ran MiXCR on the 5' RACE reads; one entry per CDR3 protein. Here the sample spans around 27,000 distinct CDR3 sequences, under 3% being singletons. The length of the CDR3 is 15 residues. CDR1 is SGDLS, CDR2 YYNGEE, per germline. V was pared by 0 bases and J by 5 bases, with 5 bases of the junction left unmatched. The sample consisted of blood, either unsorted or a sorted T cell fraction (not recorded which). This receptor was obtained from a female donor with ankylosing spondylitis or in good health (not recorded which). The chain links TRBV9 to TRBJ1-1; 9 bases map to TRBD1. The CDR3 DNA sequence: TGTGCCAGCAGCGTAGTAGCGGGACAGGGAACTGAAGCTTTCTTT. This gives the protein CASSVVAGQGTEAFF.